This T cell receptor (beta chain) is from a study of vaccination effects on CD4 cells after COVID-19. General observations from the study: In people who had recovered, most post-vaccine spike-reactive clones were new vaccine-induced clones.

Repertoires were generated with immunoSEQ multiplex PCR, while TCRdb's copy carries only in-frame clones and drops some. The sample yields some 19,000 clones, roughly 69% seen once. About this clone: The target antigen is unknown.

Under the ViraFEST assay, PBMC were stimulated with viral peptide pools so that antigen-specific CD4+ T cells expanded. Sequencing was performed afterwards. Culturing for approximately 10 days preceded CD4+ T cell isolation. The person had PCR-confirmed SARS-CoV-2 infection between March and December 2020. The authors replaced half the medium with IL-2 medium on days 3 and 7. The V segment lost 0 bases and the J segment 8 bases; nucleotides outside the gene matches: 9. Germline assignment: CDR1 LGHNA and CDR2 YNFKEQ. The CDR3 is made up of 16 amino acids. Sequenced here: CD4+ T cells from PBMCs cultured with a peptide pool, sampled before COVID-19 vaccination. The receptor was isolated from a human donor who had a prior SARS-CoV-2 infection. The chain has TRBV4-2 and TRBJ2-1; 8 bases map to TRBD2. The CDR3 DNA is TGTGCCAGCAGCCAAGATAGGAGCGGGGGAAGGTATGAGCAGTTCTTC. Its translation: CASSQDRSGGRYEQFF.